This T cell receptor beta chain is drawn from a study of blood T cells in healthy people across ages. The study, taken as a whole, reports: More naive CD4+ cells and higher diversity marked long-lived donors relative to aged donors.

Germline assignment: CDR1 MDHEN and CDR2 SYDVKM. With 10 bases clipped from V and 3 bases from J, the junction kept 12 bases outside the gene matches. CDR3 length equals 16 residues. PCR was performed a second time for about 7 to 11 cycles using a sample-barcoded 5' primer and a J-beta primer mix. CDR3-containing paired-end reads numbered at least 2.5 million in each sample. TCRdb recomputed calls from the 5' RACE reads with MiXCR, one row per CDR3 protein. The data show about 1.8 million distinct CDR3 sequences, with 49% seen just once and 2.1% held by the top ten. Worth noting for this clonotype: The target antigen is unknown.

A minimum of 5 micrograms of total RNA was extracted per sample. This TCR was recovered from a woman in her thirties or forties in good health. J is TRBJ1-6 and V is TRBV28, with 7 bases aligning to TRBD1. What was sequenced was blood. The CDR3 sequence is CATSKGADVYNSPLHF. Here the CDR3 DNA reads TGTGCCACCTCCAAGGGGGCAGATGTCTATAATTCACCCCTCCACTTT.